These 11 T cell receptor beta chains originate from one sample sequenced in a study of T-cell reconstitution after alpha-beta-depleted transplantation in children. TCRbeta library preparation incorporated unique molecular identifiers. TCRdb re-called the PCR reads through MiXCR, storing one row per CDR3 protein. The sample yields 250,000 or so distinct CDR3 sequences, approximately 8.9% seen once. The sequencing here drew on PBMCs, mostly from graft donor cells, taken 180 days after TCRalphabeta/CD19-depleted stem cell transplant. These receptors originate from a male patient between 5 and 17 years old who had a stem cell transplant for acute lymphoblastic leukemia, so the T cells may come from the graft donor.

This clonotype was recorded many times. The V and J genes are TRBV11-3 and TRBJ2-4; 10 positions match TRBD2. CDR1 is SGHNT and CDR2 is YENEEA in the germline V gene. The CDR3 has 18 residues. V shed 0 bases and J 8 bases; nucleotides not matched to a gene: 13. The CDR3 DNA follows: TGTGCCAGCAGCTTAGAGGGCCACTCTAGCGGGAGTAAATACATTCAGTACTTC. This encodes CASSLEGHSSGSKYIQYF.

This clonotype was seen many times. J is TRBJ2-1 and V is TRBV11-2; 11 nucleotides match TRBD2. The V gene's germline CDR1 is SGHAT and CDR2 FQNNGV. V dropped 5 bases and J dropped 9; count of bases not matched to a gene: 6. The CDR3 is made up of 14 amino acids. CDR3 loop: CASSPGLAAAEQFF. CDR3 DNA: TGTGCCAGCAGCCCGGGACTAGCGGCCGCTGAGCAGTTCTTC.

Worth noting for this clonotype: A much larger clone is a single base away; this may be a read error. This rearrangement joins TRBV7-9 to TRBJ1-4, with D possibly being TRBD1 (6 bases). V was pared by 4 bases and J by 12 bases, with 18 bases between. The CDR3 length is 14 residues. Germline CDR1 is SEHNR and CDR2 is FQNEAQ (reference sequence). CDR3 DNA: TGTGCCAGCAGCTCGAGGGACAAGGTAACCCAACTGTTTTTT. Translation gives CASSSRDKVTQLFF.

This clonotype was picked up many times. The J gene is TRBJ2-5, the V gene TRBV4-2; 12 bases align to TRBD2. The CDR3 length is 16 residues. J was trimmed by 3 bases and V by 4 bases; bases with no gene match: 6. Germline V gene lookup returns CDR1 LGHNA and CDR2 YNFKEQ. CDR3: CASSLSSGGAEETQYF. The CDR3 coding sequence is TGTGCCAGCAGCCTTTCTAGCGGGGGGGCCGAAGAGACCCAGTACTTC.

There are many counts of this clonotype. The chain joins TRBV27 to TRBJ2-3, with a possible D match to TRBD2 (6 bases). V was pared by 3 bases and J by 5 bases, with 12 bases between. This CDR3 is 14 amino acids long. CDR1 is MNHEY and CDR2 is SMNVEV in the germline V gene (reference sequence). The CDR3 DNA follows: TGTGCCAGCAGTTTGCGACTAGAGTTAGATACGCAGTATTTT. Translating it yields CASSLRLELDTQYF.

This clonotype was observed many times. This chain joins TRBV9 and TRBJ1-1; D not resolved. Trimming removed 0 bases from V and 3 bases from J, with 9 bases in between. The CDR3 is made up of 14 amino acids. Germline CDR1 and CDR2: SGDLS and YYNGEE. The CDR3 spells CASSVDGTYTEAFF. DNA of the CDR3: TGTGCCAGCAGCGTAGATGGTACCTACACTGAAGCTTTCTTT. Combining the CDR3 with reference TRBV9 and TRBJ1-1 gives the whole variable domain DSGVTQTPKHLITATGQRVTLRCSPRSGDLSVYWYQQSLDQGLQFLIQYYNGEERAKGNILERFSAQQFPDLHSELNLSSLELGDSALYFCASSVDGTYTEAFFGQGTRLTVV.

This clonotype has ten or more counts. V is TRBV27 and J is TRBJ1-4, with TRBD1 matching 8 bases. The CDR3 length is 14 residues. Germline CDR1 MNHEY, CDR2 SMNVEV (reference sequence). With 4 bases clipped from V and 5 bases from J, the junction kept 3 bases outside the gene matches. Here the CDR3 DNA reads TGTGCCAGCAGTTACAGGGGGAGGAATGAAAAACTGTTTTTT. As protein: CASSYRGRNEKLFF.

The table lists this clonotype with a few counts. CDR3 amino acids: CSARDTPGGEYYSPLHF. The CDR3 bases are TGCAGTGCTAGAGATACCCCAGGGGGGGAGTACTATTCACCCCTCCACTTT. The rearrangement joins TRBV20-1 to TRBJ1-6, with 7 bases identical to TRBD1. The J segment lost 8 bases and the V segment lost 0 bases, leaving 13 bases of the junction unmatched. In germline, CDR1 is DFQATT, CDR2 SNEGSKA (reference sequence). The CDR3 is 17 residues long.

The gene calls are TRBV6-5 and TRBJ2-3, with a tentative D call TRBD1 (5 bases). Germline lookup yields CDR1 MNHEY and CDR2 SVGAGI. The ends were cut back, 4 bases at V and 6 bases at J, with 14 bases in the middle. The CDR3 runs 14 residues. The CDR3 DNA reads as TGTGCCAGCAGTTTGTCCAGGGTGGGGGATACGCAGTATTTT. Translating gives CASSLSRVGDTQYF.

There are many counts of this clonotype. The CDR3: CASKIASSYNEQFF. Written as DNA, the CDR3 is TGTGCCAGCAAGATTGCGAGCTCCTACAATGAGCAGTTCTTC. V gene TRBV11-2 combines with J gene TRBJ2-1; D gene ambiguous. CDR1 is SGHAT, CDR2 FQNNGV, per germline. Trimming shortened V by 7 bases and J by 0 bases, and 10 bases separated the two germline ends. This CDR3 comprises 14 residues.

This clonotype was seen many times. The J gene is TRBJ2-7, the V gene TRBV20-1; 7 nucleotides match TRBD1. This CDR3 is built from 12 residues. V lost 4 bases, J lost 6 bases, and 6 bases stayed unmatched. The germline V gene encodes CDR1 DFQATT and CDR2 SNEGSKA (reference sequence). CDR3 in DNA: TGCAGTGCTACCCCGACAGGGAGCGAGCAGTACTTC. Its translation is CSATPTGSEQYF.